Listed here is a single T cell receptor (beta chain). The entry originates in a study of CD8+ T cells in alopecia areata. The CDR3 sequence is 14 residues long. Germline lookup yields CDR1 SGHAT and CDR2 FQDESV (reference sequence). The germline V and J ends were trimmed by 1 base and 0 bases, with 7 bases remaining between them. cDNA prepared by RNA extraction and subsequent reverse transcription served as the template for sequencing. TCRdb keeps only in-frame clones here, not all; method: immunoSEQ multiplex PCR. The data hold 98,000 or so clones, with around 59% observed a single time. This sequence joins TRBV11-1 and TRBJ2-7; D ambiguous. The receptor's source is a human donor in good health. Sequenced input: CD8+ T cells sorted from blood. CDR3 residues: CASSLVFSSYEQYF. CDR3 nucleotide sequence: TGTGCCAGCAGCTTAGTCTTCTCCTCCTACGAGCAGTACTTC.